Sequencing of this T cell receptor (beta chain) was carried out in a study of metastatic and nonmetastatic thyroid tumors. Study at large: Patients with malignant and benign thyroid disease provided blood and tumor or nodule tissue, whose repertoires were compared.

CDR3 length: 13 amino acids. Germline CDR1 LNHDA, CDR2 SQIVND (reference sequence). V lost 3 bases and J lost 3, with 6 bases in between. Among the patients, none had received any treatment before thyroid surgery. TCRdb re-called clones from the PCR reads using MiXCR. The table lists over 14,000 clones, approximately 30% of them singletons. V usage is TRBV19 and J usage is TRBJ2-1; D not resolved. Input material: tumor tissue. This TCR was recovered from a female donor with papillary thyroid cancer or a benign thyroid nodule (not recorded which). Some clones in this sample may be carry-over from other donors' samples. CDR3 coding DNA: TGTGCCAGTAGTATTGGTCTCTACAATGAGCAGTTCTTC. This gives the protein CASSIGLYNEQFF.